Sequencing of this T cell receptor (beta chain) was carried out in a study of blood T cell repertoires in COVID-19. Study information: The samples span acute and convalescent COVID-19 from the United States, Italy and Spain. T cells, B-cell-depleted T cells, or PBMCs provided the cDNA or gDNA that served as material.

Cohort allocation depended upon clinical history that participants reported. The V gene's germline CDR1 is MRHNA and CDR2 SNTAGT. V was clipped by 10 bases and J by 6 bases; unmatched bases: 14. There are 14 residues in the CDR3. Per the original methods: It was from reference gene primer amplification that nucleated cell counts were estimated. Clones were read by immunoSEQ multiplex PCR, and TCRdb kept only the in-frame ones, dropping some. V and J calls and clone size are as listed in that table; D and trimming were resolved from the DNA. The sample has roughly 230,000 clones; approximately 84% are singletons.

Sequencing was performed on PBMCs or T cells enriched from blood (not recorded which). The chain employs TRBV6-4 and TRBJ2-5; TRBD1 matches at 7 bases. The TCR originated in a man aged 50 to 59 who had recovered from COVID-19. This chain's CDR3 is CANPSDRVLKTQYF. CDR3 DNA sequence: TGTGCCAACCCTTCTGACAGGGTGTTAAAGACCCAGTACTTC.